This T cell receptor (beta chain) stems from a study of post-analysis software for immune sequencing data. At the level of the study: In terms of disease course, relapsing-remitting, secondary progressive and progressive-relapsing multiple sclerosis were included.

The TCR beta cDNA libraries contained unique molecular identifiers. From roughly 1 to 10 million T cells, around 500,000 cDNA molecules were obtained. TCRdb independently ran MiXCR on the PCR reads; one entry per CDR3 protein. Here the sample spans about 460,000 distinct CDR3 sequences, roughly 45% being singletons. About this clonotype: What it binds is not known.

The V and J ends lost 4 bases and 1 base respectively, with 5 bases between them. Germline loops: CDR1 DFQATT, CDR2 SNEGSKA (reference sequence). The CDR3 has 13 amino acids. Study-level points and caveats: Under the F measure, samples that were prepared in one batch clustered strongly together. Controls significantly exceeded multiple sclerosis patients in normalized Chao1 diversity. TRBV5-6, TRBV5-1 and TRBV20-1 belonged to a set of about five TRBV segments that were more frequent in patients than controls.

The TCR was taken from a girl aged 10 to 17 with multiple sclerosis. Material for sequencing was blood. V and J are TRBV20-1 and TRBJ2-6; D not resolved. CDR3: CSAILSGANVLTF. The DNA of the CDR3 is TGCAGTGCTATTCTTTCTGGGGCCAACGTCCTGACTTTC.